This T cell receptor beta chain was captured by sequencing in a study of blood T cell repertoires in COVID-19. V was clipped by 0 bases and J by 0 bases, with 19 bases between them. Germline V CDR1 and CDR2: SGDLS, YYNGEE. The CDR3 consists of 19 residues. Data came from immunoSEQ multiplex PCR; TCRdb stores just in-frame clones and leaves some out. In the table there are some 400,000 clones, nearly 90% of which are singletons. The origin of this receptor is a man aged 18 to 29 with active or convalescent COVID-19. The sequenced sample was peripheral blood. This chain joins TRBV9 and TRBJ1-3; D is perhaps TRBD1 (6 bases). The CDR3 loop reads CASSVGEAGDYFSGNTIYF. CDR3 in DNA: TGTGCCAGCAGCGTAGGGGAGGCAGGGGACTACTTCTCTGGAAACACCATATATTTT.